Following are 29 T cell receptor beta chains from one sample sequenced in a study of T cell responses to AZD1222 COVID-19 vaccine. TCRdb's table, derived via immunoSEQ multiplex PCR, lists solely in-frame clones and lacks some. This sample has about 110,000 clones, with around 89% found just once. This material consisted of peripheral blood, taken on day 0 of AZD1222 vaccination. Receptors were obtained from an adult in good health.

V usage is TRBV21-1 and J usage is TRBJ1-6; the D call TRBD1 from the table was never checked on the DNA. TRBV21-1 is a known pseudogene. The CDR3 has 18 amino acids. The CDR3 sequence is CASSKGAQDRILNSPLHF. For the CDR3, the DNA is TGTGCCAGCAGCAAAGGGGCGCAGGACAGAATTCTTAATTCACCCCTCCACTTT.

The rearrangement links TRBV25-1 to TRBJ1-2; D remains unclear. This CDR3 contains 14 residues. Trimming pared 6 bases from V and 8 bases from J, leaving 19 bases between. The V gene's germline CDR1 is MGHDK and CDR2 SYGVNS. The CDR3 here is CASRTNGVSRGYTF. In DNA form, the CDR3 reads TGTGCCAGCAGGACCAACGGAGTCTCGAGAGGCTACACCTTC.

The chain carries TRBV19 and TRBJ1-4, with D perhaps TRBD1 (6 bases). CDR3 length: 14 residues. Germline CDR1 and CDR2: LNHDA and SQIVND (reference sequence). The V gene lost 6 bases and the J gene lost 4 bases, with 12 bases spanning the gap. The CDR3 is CASSLQGLNEKLFF. CDR3 DNA sequence: TGTGCCAGTAGCCTACAGGGCCTTAATGAAAAACTGTTTTTT.

The rearrangement uses TRBV10-1 and TRBJ2-5; TRBD2 agrees at 11 bases. With V trimmed by 5 bases and J by 6 bases, 8 bases remained unmatched. The CDR3 covers 15 residues. CDR1 and CDR2 from the germline V gene are WNHNN and SYGVQD (reference sequence). Here the CDR3 DNA reads TGCGCCAGCAGTTCTCTAGCGGGAGGACTAAAGACCCAGTACTTC. Protein: CASSSLAGGLKTQYF.

The chain uses TRBV29-1 and TRBJ1-1; D is ambiguous. This CDR3 has 17 amino acids. The V gene's germline CDR1 is SQVTM and CDR2 ANQGSEA. Trimming took off 0 bases at V and 3 bases at J, with 20 bases between the two ends. The CDR3 here is CSVEDPLVWKLHTEAFF. The DNA for the CDR3 is TGCAGCGTTGAAGATCCCCTAGTCTGGAAACTCCACACTGAAGCTTTCTTT.

This chain joins TRBV6-5 and TRBJ2-7; TRBD1 agrees at 8 bases. Trimming at V came to 4 bases and at J to 4 bases, leaving 9 bases not matched to a gene. The CDR3 has 15 residues. Germline V gene sequence: CDR1 MNHEY, CDR2 SVGAGI. DNA of the CDR3: TGTGCCAGCAGTTCCCCCGGGACAGGACTATACGAGCAGTACTTC. Residues: CASSSPGTGLYEQYF.

The rearrangement uses TRBV30 and TRBJ2-7, with TRBD2 matching over 13 bases. The germline CDR1 and CDR2 sequences are GTSNPN and SVGIG (reference sequence). With V trimmed by 3 bases and J by 3 bases, 2 bases remained unmatched. This CDR3 comprises 14 residues. The CDR3 nucleotides read TGTGCCTGGAGGGGGACTAGCGGGATCTACGAGCAGTACTTC. As protein: CAWRGTSGIYEQYF. Full variable domain (rest looked up from reference TRBV30 and TRBJ2-7): SQTIHQWPATLVQPVGSPLSLECTVEGTSNPNLYWYRQAAGRGLQLLFYSVGIGQISSEVPQNLSASRPQDRQFILSSKKLLLSDSGFYLCAWRGTSGIYEQYFGPGTRLTVT.

This sequence joins TRBV19 and TRBJ1-5; D uncertain. The CDR3 sequence is 15 residues long. The V and J ends lost 1 base and 0 bases respectively, with 7 bases between them. Germline assignment: CDR1 LNHDA and CDR2 SQIVND (reference sequence). The CDR3 is CASSIVRHSNQPQHF. The CDR3 nucleotides are TGTGCCAGTAGTATAGTGAGGCATAGCAATCAGCCCCAGCATTTT.

This sequence joins TRBV18 and TRBJ2-1, with 15 positions matching TRBD2. CDR3 length equals 16 residues. After removal of 3 bases from V and 8 bases from J, the junction contained 5 bases not matched to a gene. Germline V gene sequence: CDR1 KGHSH, CDR2 LQKENI. The CDR3 nucleotides read TGTGCCAGCTCACCCACGGGACTAGCGGGAGGCGATGAGCAGTTCTTC. It yields the protein CASSPTGLAGGDEQFF.

The genes are TRBV2 and TRBJ2-5, with 8 positions matching TRBD2. The ends lost 6 bases at V and 2 bases at J; junction bases unmatched: 5. Germline loops: CDR1 SNHLY, CDR2 FYNNEI. There are 14 residues in the CDR3. For the CDR3, the DNA is TGTGCCAGCAGAGTTACTAGCGGTCAAGAGACCCAGTACTTC. Protein product: CASRVTSGQETQYF.

V and J are TRBV29-1 and TRBJ1-1, with D uncertain. The CDR3 contains 13 residues. V dropped 5 bases and J dropped 1 base, with 11 bases sitting between them. CDR1 is SQVTM, CDR2 ANQGSEA, per germline. The CDR3 is CSVSLHENTEAFF. CDR3 DNA: TGCAGCGTTTCGCTACATGAGAACACTGAAGCTTTCTTT.

The chain recombines TRBV30 with TRBJ1-4; D possibly corresponds to TRBD1 (5 bases). CDR1 GTSNPN and CDR2 SVGIG come from the germline V gene (reference sequence). The CDR3 is made up of 14 amino acids. V lost 5 bases and J lost 5, with 15 bases in between. This CDR3 reads CAWGGDTENEKLFF. The CDR3 DNA is TGTGCCTGGGGGGGAGACACAGAGAATGAAAAACTGTTTTTT.

This rearrangement joins TRBV30 to TRBJ1-2; maybe TRBD1 (5 bases). V lost 0 bases and J 2 bases, leaving 7 bases between the germline ends. This CDR3 has 13 amino acids. Germline lookup yields CDR1 GTSNPN and CDR2 SVGIG (reference sequence). The CDR3 region has the DNA TGTGCCTGGAGTGTAGGACAAAACTATGGCTACACCTTC. Its protein product is CAWSVGQNYGYTF.

This chain uses TRBV6-5 with TRBJ1-2; a weak D match, TRBD1 (5 bases). V lost 4 bases and J 5 bases, leaving 17 bases between the germline ends. The germline CDR1 and CDR2 sequences are MNHEY and SVGAGI. CDR3 size: 15 residues. Here the CDR3 reads CASSFEGVSSYGYTF. In DNA form, the CDR3 reads TGTGCCAGCAGTTTCGAAGGGGTTTCTTCATATGGCTACACCTTC.

The CDR3 sequence is CASSFGQNTEAFF. The CDR3 nucleotides are TGTGCCAGCAGCTTTGGACAGAACACTGAAGCTTTCTTT. J is TRBJ1-1 and V is TRBV11-2, with TRBD1 as a possible D gene (5 bases). Trimming left V 3 bases short and J 1 base short, with 6 bases between. This CDR3 comprises 13 residues. Germline CDR1 is SGHAT and CDR2 is FQNNGV.

This chain connects TRBV30 to TRBJ1-4, with D possibly TRBD1 on 5 matching bases. V was shortened by 0 bases and J by 8 bases, with 10 bases between the two germline ends. Germline V gives CDR1 GTSNPN, CDR2 SVGIG (reference sequence). This CDR3 is built from 13 residues. Written as DNA, the CDR3 is TGTGCCTGGAGTGTACAAGGGGCCGAAAAACTGTTTTTT. It encodes CAWSVQGAEKLFF.

Only a few counts were recorded for this clone. This chain joins TRBV9 and TRBJ1-2, with D possibly being TRBD1 (6 bases). CDR1 SGDLS and CDR2 YYNGEE come from the germline V gene. The CDR3 contains 15 residues. The V end lost 0 bases, the J end lost 4 bases, and 13 bases lay between the germline ends. For the CDR3, the DNA is TGTGCCAGCAGCGTAGCAACAGGGACCGGCTATGGCTACACCTTC. Translation gives CASSVATGTGYGYTF. The full variable domain, in which reference TRBV9 and TRBJ1-2 provide the parts outside the CDR3, is DSGVTQTPKHLITATGQRVTLRCSPRSGDLSVYWYQQSLDQGLQFLIQYYNGEERAKGNILERFSAQQFPDLHSELNLSSLELGDSALYFCASSVATGTGYGYTFGSGTRLTVV.

The J gene is TRBJ1-5, the V gene TRBV6-5; D might be TRBD1 (5 bases). Germline-derived CDR1 and CDR2 are MNHEY and SVGAGI. The V gene lost 5 bases and the J gene lost 7 bases, with 15 bases spanning the gap. The CDR3 runs 14 residues. CDR3 DNA sequence: TGTGCCAGCAGTCAGGGAGGGTCGGGACAGCCCCAGCATTTT. Translating it yields CASSQGGSGQPQHF.

V and J are TRBV7-9 and TRBJ1-4, with a weak D call TRBD1 (6 bases). The CDR3 runs 16 residues. Trimming shortened V by 1 base and J by 4 bases, and 13 bases separated the two germline ends. The germline gives CDR1 SEHNR, CDR2 FQNEAQ (reference sequence). CDR3 nucleotides: TGTGCCAGCAGCTTAGTACAGGGAGCCCTTAATGAAAAACTGTTTTTT. Protein sequence: CASSLVQGALNEKLFF.

V gene TRBV5-4 combines with J gene TRBJ1-1; D is possibly TRBD1 (5 bases). V was clipped by 0 bases and J by 1 base, with 13 bases between them. Germline CDR1 reads SGHNT; CDR2 reads YYREEE (reference sequence). The length of the CDR3 is 16 residues. CDR3: CASSLAPGHQNTEAFF. The CDR3 bases are TGTGCCAGCAGCTTGGCCCCCGGACACCAGAACACTGAAGCTTTCTTT.

V is TRBV7-6 and J is TRBJ2-5, with TRBD2 as a possible D gene (5 bases). Trimming removed 5 bases at V and 5 bases at J, with 15 bases between. The germline CDR1 and CDR2 sequences are SGHVS and FNYEAQ. This CDR3 contains 14 residues. The CDR3 reads CASSPESLGETQYF. As DNA, the CDR3 is TGTGCCAGCAGCCCCGAGTCACTAGGGGAGACCCAGTACTTC.

The chain recombines TRBV21-1 with TRBJ1-2. TRBV21-1 is listed as a pseudogene. The CDR3 has 16 residues. CDR3 amino acids: CASSHSTGNRPGSYTF. The DNA for the CDR3 is TGTGCCAGCAGCCACTCGACCGGGAACCGGCCCGGGAGCTACACCTTC.

The chain employs TRBV19 and TRBJ2-7; 7 bases are shared with TRBD2. The CDR3 extends over 13 amino acids. The trim removed 4 bases at V and 4 bases at J, leaving 4 bases unmatched. Germline CDR1 is LNHDA and CDR2 is SQIVND (reference sequence). DNA for the CDR3: TGTGCCAGTAGTACCCACGGGGGGTACGAGCAGTACTTC. Translation: CASSTHGGYEQYF.

This chain uses TRBV9 with TRBJ1-1, with D perhaps matching TRBD1 (6 bases). The V gene's germline CDR1 is SGDLS and CDR2 YYNGEE. V lost 2 bases to trimming and J lost 3 bases, with 11 bases between them. The CDR3 is 14 residues long. The CDR3 nucleotides read TGTGCCAGCAGCGTCTTTTCAGGGGACACTGAAGCTTTCTTT. Residues: CASSVFSGDTEAFF.

V gene TRBV7-2 combines with J gene TRBJ2-2; a possible D gene is TRBD1 (5 bases). Trimming removed 4 bases from V and 5 bases from J, with 11 bases in between. Germline V gene sequence: CDR1 SGHTA, CDR2 FQGNSA. There are 14 residues in the CDR3. CDR3 in DNA: TGTGCCAGCAGCTACTCTTCAGGGACCGGGGAGCTGTTTTTT. This codes for CASSYSSGTGELFF.

The chain has TRBV20-1 and TRBJ2-7; 7 nucleotides line up with TRBD2. The CDR3 runs to 11 residues. V shed 5 bases and J 6 bases; nucleotides not matched to a gene: 4. CDR1 is DFQATT and CDR2 is SNEGSKA in the germline V gene (reference sequence). CDR3: CSALAALEQYF. In DNA form, the CDR3 reads TGCAGTGCTCTAGCGGCCCTCGAGCAGTACTTC.

The chain uses TRBV1 and TRBJ1-5. TRBV1 counts as a pseudogene. CDR3 length equals 14 residues. The CDR3 nucleotides read TGCACCAGCACCAAGACGTTCCGTTATCAGCCCCAGCATTTT. Its protein is CTSTKTFRYQPQHF.

The chain recombines TRBV25-1 with TRBJ1-2, with D unresolved. Trimming shortened V by 3 bases and J by 4 bases, and 9 bases separated the two germline ends. Germline CDR1 is MGHDK and CDR2 is SYGVNS. The CDR3 extends over 13 amino acids. The CDR3 DNA sequence: TGTGCCAGCAGTGACCCGGGAAGCTATGGCTACACCTTC. Translated, it gives CASSDPGSYGYTF.

The chain carries TRBV4-1 and TRBJ2-5; weak D call: TRBD2 (6 bases). Trimming took 3 bases from V and 4 from J, leaving 12 bases between them. The length of the CDR3 is 14 residues. The V gene's germline CDR1 is MGHRA and CDR2 YSYEKL. CDR3 sequence reads: CASSQEGVGETQYF. DNA for the CDR3: TGCGCCAGCAGCCAGGAGGGAGTAGGAGAGACCCAGTACTTC.